The next 6 T cell receptor beta chains were all read from a single sample in a study of T cell changes during pregnancy in multiple sclerosis. Repertoires were generated with immunoSEQ multiplex PCR, while TCRdb's copy carries only in-frame clones and drops some. In the table there are about 20,000 clones, 70% to 90% of which are singletons. Sample: CD8+ T cells from peripheral blood mononuclear cells, taken in the second trimester of pregnancy. These receptors were taken from a female donor in good health, enrolled as a control in a pregnancy study.

This clone appeared a single time. Other DNA variants within this sample encode the same CDR3. The V gene is TRBV9, the J gene TRBJ2-1; possibly TRBD2 for D (6 bases). This CDR3 has 15 amino acids. Germline-derived CDR1 and CDR2 are SGDLS and YYNGEE. Trimming removed 0 bases from V and 1 base from J, with 8 bases in between. DNA of the CDR3: TGTGCCAGCAGCGTAGTTGGGGGGTCCTACAATGAGCAGTTCTTC. Its translation: CASSVVGGSYNEQFF.

The chain is built from TRBV4-2 and TRBJ1-2; tentative D call: TRBD1 (5 bases). The ends were cut back, 1 base at V and 6 bases at J, with 9 bases in the middle. This CDR3 has 13 amino acids. Germline loops: CDR1 LGHNA, CDR2 YNFKEQ. The DNA of the CDR3 is TGTGCCAGCAGCCAAGCAGTAGGGGATGGCTACACCTTC. This codes for CASSQAVGDGYTF.

This chain joins TRBV6-1 and TRBJ1-2, with D perhaps TRBD1 (5 bases). Germline V gene lookup returns CDR1 MNHNS and CDR2 SASEGT. The CDR3 totals 15 residues. The V end was cut by 0 bases, the J end by 4 bases, with 12 bases between. CDR3 protein: CASSEAHRQFYGYTF. The CDR3 coding sequence is TGTGCCAGCAGTGAAGCGCATAGACAGTTCTATGGCTACACCTTC.

The gene calls are TRBV7-9 and TRBJ2-7, with 7 bases lining up with TRBD1. Germline V lookup: CDR1 SEHNR, CDR2 FQNEAQ (reference sequence). The CDR3 is made up of 13 amino acids. V lost 9 bases, J lost 4 bases, and 9 bases stayed unmatched. The CDR3 coding sequence is TGTGCCAGTACTACAGGGGTAGGGTACGAGCAGTACTTC. As protein: CASTTGVGYEQYF.

This rearrangement joins TRBV4-1 to TRBJ1-3; the D is unclear. CDR1 is MGHRA, CDR2 YSYEKL, per germline. This CDR3 is 15 amino acids long. The germline V and J ends were trimmed by 0 bases and 4 bases, with 10 bases remaining between them. CDR3 region: CASSQDPGRGNTIYF. In nucleotides, the CDR3 is TGCGCCAGCAGCCAAGATCCGGGGAGGGGAAACACCATATATTTT.

V is TRBV9 and J is TRBJ1-1, with D hard to call. Trimming pared 0 bases from V and 8 bases from J, leaving 11 bases between. The CDR3 covers 13 residues. The germline CDR1 and CDR2 sequences are SGDLS and YYNGEE. Written as DNA, the CDR3 is TGTGCCAGCAGCGTAGGTCCCGAGACAGAAGCTTTCTTT. Its protein product is CASSVGPETEAFF.